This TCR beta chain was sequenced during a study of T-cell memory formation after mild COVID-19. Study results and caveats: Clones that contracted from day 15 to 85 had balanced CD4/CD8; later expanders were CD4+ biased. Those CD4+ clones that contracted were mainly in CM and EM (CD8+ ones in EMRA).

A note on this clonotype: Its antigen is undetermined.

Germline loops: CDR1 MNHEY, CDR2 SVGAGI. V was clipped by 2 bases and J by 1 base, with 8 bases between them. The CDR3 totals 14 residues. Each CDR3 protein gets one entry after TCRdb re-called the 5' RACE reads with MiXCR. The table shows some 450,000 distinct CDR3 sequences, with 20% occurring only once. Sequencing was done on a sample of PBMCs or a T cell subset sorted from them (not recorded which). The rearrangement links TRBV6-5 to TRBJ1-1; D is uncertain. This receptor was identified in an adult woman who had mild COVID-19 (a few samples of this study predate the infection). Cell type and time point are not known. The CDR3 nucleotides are TGTGCCAGCAGTTACCTACGGAAGAACACTGAAGCTTTCTTT. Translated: CASSYLRKNTEAFF.